These 28 T cell receptor beta chains share one sample of origin, sequenced in a study of CD8 T cells in ankylosing spondylitis. Overall study results and limits: Characteristic, it appeared, of ankylosing spondylitis blood was a TCR beta motif of several highly homologous variants.

Via MiXCR, TCRdb re-called the 5' RACE reads, giving one row per CDR3 protein. The sample holds about 800,000 distinct CDR3 sequences, 12% seen once. Their cognate antigens are unknown. Material for sequencing was blood, either unsorted or a sorted T cell fraction (not recorded which). These receptors originate from a male donor with ankylosing spondylitis.

V is TRBV29-1 and J is TRBJ1-2; D ambiguous. The germline V gene has CDR1 SQVTM and CDR2 ANQGSEA. Trimming took 4 bases from V and 3 from J, leaving 9 bases between them. This CDR3 spans 12 amino acids. CDR3 region: CSVGSKDYGYTF. The CDR3 bases are TGCAGCGTTGGATCTAAGGACTATGGCTACACCTTC.

This clonotype was seen many times. V is TRBV20-1 and J is TRBJ2-1; 14 bases align to TRBD2. CDR1 and CDR2 from the germline V gene are DFQATT and SNEGSKA (reference sequence). Unmatched junction bases numbered 3, after V lost 1 base and J lost 4 bases. The CDR3 length is 16 residues. The CDR3, as DNA: TGCAGTGCTAGAGGTGGGACTAGCGGGAGTTACAATGAGCAGTTCTTC. This translates into CSARGGTSGSYNEQFF.

The J gene is TRBJ2-2, the V gene TRBV4-3, with 8 bases that match TRBD1. V gave up 3 bases and J gave up 0 bases; unmatched junction bases: 3. The CDR3 runs 16 residues. CDR1 LGHNA and CDR2 YSLEER come from the germline V gene. The DNA of the CDR3 is TGCGCCAGCAGCCAGCTGACAGGGGCGAACACCGGGGAGCTGTTTTTT. The encoded protein is CASSQLTGANTGELFF.

This clonotype was found a few times. J is TRBJ1-1 and V is TRBV7-3, with D possibly matching TRBD1 (6 bases). Germline CDR1 and CDR2: SGHTA and FQGTGA. Trimming took 6 bases from V and 6 from J, leaving 11 bases between them. CDR3 length: 12 amino acids. In nucleotides, the CDR3 is TGTGCCAGCAGAAAACAGGGATCTGAAGCTTTCTTT. This encodes CASRKQGSEAFF. Together with reference TRBV7-3 and TRBJ1-1, the CDR3 gives the full variable domain: GAGVSQTPSNKVTEKGKYVELRCDPISGHTALYWYRQSLGQGPEFLIYFQGTGAADDSGLPNDRFFAVRPEGSVSTLKIQRTERGDSAVYLCASRKQGSEAFFGQGTRLTVV.

The V and J genes are TRBV6-1 and TRBJ1-1; no firm D call. The CDR3 covers 13 residues. V dropped 7 bases and J dropped 5 bases, with 14 bases sitting between them. Germline V gives CDR1 MNHNS, CDR2 SASEGT. This CDR3 is CASKGRDRTEAFF. In DNA, the CDR3 is TGTGCCAGCAAGGGCAGAGATAGGACTGAAGCTTTCTTT.

V is TRBV29-1 and J is TRBJ1-1; D uncertain. CDR3 length: 14 residues. V shed 0 bases and J shed 0 bases, with 8 bases lying between them. Germline V gene lookup returns CDR1 SQVTM and CDR2 ANQGSEA. The CDR3 coding sequence is TGCAGCGTTGAAGAAAGGATCCTGAACACTGAAGCTTTCTTT. This encodes CSVEERILNTEAFF.

The V and J genes are TRBV3-1 and TRBJ2-7, with D unclear. Trimming took off 0 bases at V and 4 bases at J, with 4 bases between the two ends. Germline V gene sequence: CDR1 LGHDT, CDR2 YNNKEL (reference sequence). The CDR3 is 12 amino acids. The CDR3 here is CASSQEGYEQYF. The CDR3 region has the DNA TGTGCCAGCAGCCAAGAAGGGTACGAGCAGTACTTC.

The chain links TRBV20-1 to TRBJ1-5; D is unresolved. Trimming shortened V by 3 bases and J by 4 bases, and 10 bases separated the two germline ends. This CDR3 is built from 13 residues. Germline values: CDR1 DFQATT, CDR2 SNEGSKA (reference sequence). CDR3 sequence (DNA): TGCAGTGCTAGTGTCGCCAAGAATCAGCCCCAGCATTTT. Translated: CSASVAKNQPQHF.

This clonotype showed up many times. The chain employs TRBV4-1 and TRBJ1-4; 9 bases line up with TRBD1. CDR3 length: 15 residues. Looked up from germline, CDR1 is MGHRA and CDR2 is YSYEKL. V shed 4 bases and J 8 bases; nucleotides not matched to a gene: 8. CDR3 sequence reads: CASSRINRGQEKLFF. The CDR3 nucleotides read TGCGCCAGCAGCCGAATAAACAGGGGGCAGGAAAAACTGTTTTTT.

J is TRBJ2-3 and V is TRBV7-2; 12 nucleotides align to TRBD2. V gave up 6 bases and J gave up 8 bases; unmatched junction bases: 12. Germline CDR1 and CDR2: SGHTA and FQGNSA. The CDR3 has 16 amino acids. The CDR3, as DNA: TGTGCCAGCAGTTTACAACCGGGACTAGCGGGCAGTACGCAGTATTTT. Residues: CASSLQPGLAGSTQYF. The full variable domain, with the rest looked up from reference TRBV7-2 and TRBJ2-3, is GAGVSQSPSNKVTEKGKDVELRCDPISGHTALYWYRQSLGQGLEFLIYFQGNSAPDKSGLPSDRFSAERTGGSVSTLTIQRTQQEDSAVYLCASSLQPGLAGSTQYFGPGTRLTVL.

With regard to this clonotype: The junction departs from the called germline gene at one end, perhaps through a read error. This chain joins TRBV29-1 and TRBJ2-3; D possibly matches TRBD1 or TRBD2 (6 bases each). The CDR3 spans 14 residues. The germline gives CDR1 SQVTM, CDR2 ANQGSEA. This CDR3 is CSVAGAFSTDTLYF. DNA of the CDR3: TGCAGCGTTGCGGGGGCCTTCAGCACAGATACGCTGTATTTT.

This clonotype has a handful of counts. The V call is TRBV20-1, the J call TRBJ2-3, with 9 bases identical to TRBD2. The V gene end was trimmed by 2 bases and the J gene end by 6 bases; junction bases not matched to a gene: 6. The CDR3 has 14 amino acids. The germline V gene has CDR1 DFQATT and CDR2 SNEGSKA (reference sequence). The CDR3 sequence is CSARIAGAVDTQYF. The CDR3 nucleotides read TGCAGTGCTAGAATAGCGGGGGCGGTGGATACGCAGTATTTT.

The CDR3 loop is CASSDQGPGYGYTF. The CDR3 nucleotides are TGTGCCAGCAGCGACCAGGGTCCCGGGTATGGCTACACCTTC. This chain connects TRBV7-9 to TRBJ1-2; D may be TRBD1 (5 bases). The V end lost 5 bases, the J end lost 5 bases, and 15 bases lay between the germline ends. The CDR3 is made up of 14 amino acids. Germline V gene lookup returns CDR1 SEHNR and CDR2 FQNEAQ (reference sequence).

This clonotype has a handful of counts. The V and J genes are TRBV5-6 and TRBJ2-3, with 11 bases matching TRBD2. Trimming removed 1 base from V and 0 bases from J; junction bases left unmatched: 10. There are 19 residues in the CDR3. Germline assignment: CDR1 SGHDT and CDR2 YYEEEE. The CDR3 DNA reads TGTGCCAGCAGCTTGACTAGCGGGGGCCATACATCTAGCACAGATACGCAGTATTTT. Translation gives CASSLTSGGHTSSTDTQYF.

This clonotype showed up just a few times. The gene calls are TRBV18 and TRBJ1-1; no definite D call. Germline CDR1 and CDR2: KGHSH and LQKENI. The length of the CDR3 is 14 residues. Trimming left V 2 bases short and J 5 bases short, with 12 bases between. This CDR3 reads CASSPEPAPTEAFF. The CDR3 DNA reads TGTGCCAGCTCACCAGAGCCAGCCCCTACTGAAGCTTTCTTT.

The V gene is TRBV7-9, the J gene TRBJ2-1; D possibly matches TRBD1 or TRBD2 (5 bases each). The CDR3 extends over 16 amino acids. Deletions cut 4 bases from V and 1 base from J, with 14 bases between. The V gene's germline CDR1 is SEHNR and CDR2 FQNEAQ (reference sequence). DNA for the CDR3: TGTGCCAGCAGCTCACACCGGGACCAGTCCTACAATGAGCAGTTCTTC. This codes for CASSSHRDQSYNEQFF. Using reference TRBV7-9 and TRBJ2-1 for the parts outside the CDR3, the full variable domain is DTGVSQNPRHKITKRGQNVTFRCDPISEHNRLYWYRQTLGQGPEFLTYFQNEAQLEKSRLLSDRFSAERPKGSFSTLEIQRTEQGDSAMYLCASSSHRDQSYNEQFFGPGTRLTVL.

This clonotype has only a few counts. The rearrangement joins TRBV7-9 to TRBJ1-2, with a possible D match to TRBD1 (5 bases). CDR1 SEHNR and CDR2 FQNEAQ come from the germline V gene (reference sequence). The CDR3 runs 14 residues. V was clipped by 4 bases and J by 6 bases, with 15 bases between them. For the CDR3, the DNA is TGTGCCAGCAGCTATGGGGCCGACCGGGATGGCTACACCTTC. Its translation: CASSYGADRDGYTF.

The table lists this clonotype with a few counts. The chain employs TRBV5-1 and TRBJ2-7; D gene unclear. In germline, CDR1 is SGHRS, CDR2 YFSETQ. Trimming shortened V by 0 bases and J by 3 bases, and 13 bases separated the two germline ends. There are 15 residues in the CDR3. Written as DNA, the CDR3 is TGCGCCAGCAGCTTGGCCGGCGGAGCCGACTACGAGCAGTACTTC. It is translated as CASSLAGGADYEQYF.

In this sample, this clonotype turned up many times. CDR3 nucleotides: TGCGCCAGCAGCTCGACAGGGGGCACTGAAGCTTTCTTT. It specifies CASSSTGGTEAFF. The chain carries TRBV5-1 and TRBJ1-1; 9 nucleotides line up with TRBD1. Germline loops: CDR1 SGHRS, CDR2 YFSETQ. The CDR3 length is 13 residues. Trimming took 3 bases from V and 4 from J; bases not matched to a gene: 1. The whole variable domain, filled in from reference TRBV5-1 and TRBJ1-1, reads KAGVTQTPRYLIKTRGQQVTLSCSPISGHRSVSWYQQTPGQGLQFLFEYFSETQRNKGNFPGRFSGRQFSNSRSEMNVSTLELGDSALYLCASSSTGGTEAFFGQGTRLTVV.

This chain connects TRBV5-1 to TRBJ2-7, with no clear D. CDR3 size: 13 residues. Trimming stripped 0 bases from V and 3 bases from J, with 7 bases between. Germline CDR1 SGHRS, CDR2 YFSETQ. The CDR3 nucleotides read TGCGCCAGCAGCTTGGGAGTCCTCTACGAGCAGTACTTC. Its protein is CASSLGVLYEQYF.

This clonotype showed up just a few times. The CDR3 nucleotides read TGCGCCAGCGACTTAGCGGGAAGCACAGATACGCAGTATTTT. Its protein product is CASDLAGSTDTQYF. This sequence joins TRBV5-1 and TRBJ2-3; 8 positions agree with TRBD2. After removal of 7 bases from V and 0 bases from J, the junction contained 4 bases not matched to a gene. The CDR3 has 14 amino acids. Germline V CDR1 and CDR2: SGHRS, YFSETQ.

A few counts support this clonotype. The rearrangement joins TRBV5-6 to TRBJ2-4; 10 positions agree with TRBD1. Germline trimming cut 3 bases from V and 6 bases from J; bases unmatched to any gene: 9. CDR3 length: 16 residues. Germline values: CDR1 SGHDT, CDR2 YYEEEE. The CDR3 nucleotides are TGTGCCAGCAGCTCATTGGGACAGGGGTCGGGAAACATTCAGTACTTC. Its translation is CASSSLGQGSGNIQYF. Filled out from reference TRBV5-6 and TRBJ2-4, the complete variable domain reads DAGVTQSPTHLIKTRGQQVTLRCSPKSGHDTVSWYQQALGQGPQFIFQYYEEEERQRGNFPDRFSGHQFPNYSSELNVNALLLGDSALYLCASSSLGQGSGNIQYFGAGTRLSVL.

This clonotype appeared many times. The chain combines TRBV6-5 with TRBJ2-3; D is possibly TRBD1 or TRBD2 (5 bases each). The germline V gene has CDR1 MNHEY and CDR2 SVGAGI. The CDR3 loop spans 17 amino acids. The V gene lost 4 bases and the J gene lost 0 bases, with 17 bases spanning the gap. The CDR3 protein is CASSSRDPRESTDTQYF. The CDR3 DNA reads TGTGCCAGCAGTTCTCGGGACCCAAGGGAAAGCACAGATACGCAGTATTTT.

V is TRBV20-1 and J is TRBJ2-7; D not certain. This CDR3 is 16 amino acids long. Germline assignment: CDR1 DFQATT and CDR2 SNEGSKA (reference sequence). V lost 3 bases, J lost 2 bases, and 20 bases lay in between. Here the CDR3 DNA reads TGCAGTGCTAGTCCCAAGGTCTGGGCCCAGACCTACGAGCAGTACTTC. Its protein product is CSASPKVWAQTYEQYF.

This clonotype has more than one count but fewer than ten. The chain recombines TRBV20-1 with TRBJ2-3; D is possibly TRBD2 (6 bases). With 1 base removed from V and 4 bases from J, the gap between germline ends came to 12 bases. The germline gives CDR1 DFQATT, CDR2 SNEGSKA (reference sequence). This CDR3 is built from 14 residues. The CDR3 DNA reads as TGCAGTGCTAGAGGGGGTAGCGGAGCAGATACGCAGTATTTT. Translation gives CSARGGSGADTQYF.

This clonotype occurred a few times. This rearrangement joins TRBV2 to TRBJ2-5; D is unclear. The ends were cut back, 6 bases at V and 4 bases at J, with 18 bases in the middle. Germline V gives CDR1 SNHLY, CDR2 FYNNEI. The CDR3 spans 15 residues. This CDR3 reads CASSSESMKGETQYF. CDR3 DNA: TGTGCCAGCAGCTCGGAGTCCATGAAAGGAGAGACCCAGTACTTC.

This clonotype was picked up many times. The V call is TRBV6-1, the J call TRBJ1-2; D might be TRBD1 (6 bases). V lost 6 bases to trimming and J lost 4 bases, with 27 bases between them. Germline CDR1 MNHNS, CDR2 SASEGT. The CDR3 has 18 amino acids. CDR3 in DNA: TGTGCCAGCAGGCTCGAGGGGGGCGCTTCTCCTTACACCTATGGCTACACCTTC. Encoded protein: CASRLEGGASPYTYGYTF.

V is TRBV28 and J is TRBJ1-1; 7 nucleotides match TRBD1. Germline CDR1 and CDR2: MDHEN and SYDVKM. This CDR3 has 13 residues. With 5 bases clipped from V and 11 bases from J, the junction kept 11 bases outside the gene matches. CDR3 in amino acids: CASSPPPTGKAFF. CDR3 coding DNA: TGTGCCAGCAGTCCCCCCCCGACAGGGAAGGCTTTCTTT.